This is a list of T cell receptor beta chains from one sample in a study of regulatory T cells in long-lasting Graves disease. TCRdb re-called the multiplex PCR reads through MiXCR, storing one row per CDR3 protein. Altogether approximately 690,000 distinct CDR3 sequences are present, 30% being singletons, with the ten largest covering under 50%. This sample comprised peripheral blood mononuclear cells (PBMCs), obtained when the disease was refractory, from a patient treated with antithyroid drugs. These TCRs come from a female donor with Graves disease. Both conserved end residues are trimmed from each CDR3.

ASSYRQGRNEKLF	TRBV6-5	TRBJ1-4
ASTASIYPTSGTGELF	TRBV6-2/TRBV6-3	TRBJ2-2
ASTPNGGRNEKLF	TRBV27	TRBJ1-4
ASSLVSIRNQPQH	TRBV28	TRBJ1-5
ASSLVSQAGGYT	TRBV11-2	TRBJ1-2
ASSEKHAAGSGNTIY	TRBV27	TRBJ1-3
ASSRTGRRTEAF	TRBV19	TRBJ1-1
ASSPTRTAEGYT	TRBV5-1	TRBJ1-2
ASSSRENSGANVLT	TRBV7-6	TRBJ2-6
ATSLTGGLSNQPQH	TRBV15	TRBJ1-5
ASSENRNLNTEAF	TRBV6-1	TRBJ1-1
ASSLGTGIVGTEAF	TRBV5-1	TRBJ1-1
ATRWDRGNEKLF	TRBV2	TRBJ1-4
ASSNYRTTEAF	TRBV19	TRBJ1-1
ASLYQQGVEKLF	TRBV6-1	TRBJ1-4
ATSRESTAVYEQY	TRBV15	TRBJ2-7
AWSSPGQANTEAF	TRBV30	TRBJ1-1
SASQVEGETQY	TRBV20-1	TRBJ2-5
ASSSKREGLSYEQY	TRBV11-2	TRBJ2-7
SVEMATEEKLF	TRBV29-1	TRBJ1-4
ASRPTLSGTGGDGYT	TRBV6-2/TRBV6-3	TRBJ1-2
ASTTSGNTDTQY	TRBV2	TRBJ2-3
ASSLEGLPYEQY	TRBV5-1	TRBJ2-7
ASRVTGEGYGYT	TRBV19	TRBJ1-2
ASSSRQGPYEQY	TRBV19	TRBJ2-7
ASRRLAESSYEQY	TRBV6-1	TRBJ2-7
ASSKVDAYEQY	TRBV19	TRBJ2-7
ASSLRQASSYEQY	TRBV5-5	TRBJ2-7
ASRPGQGYEQY	TRBV28	TRBJ2-7
ASSEDRGRPPGYT	TRBV2	TRBJ1-2
ASSETGMGETQY	TRBV6-1	TRBJ2-5
ASSFWGGQTTPNYGYT	TRBV6-5	TRBJ1-2
ASSFGLAGGFEQY	TRBV5-1	TRBJ2-7
ASSLAAAGVSRALNKVEQY	TRBV5-1	TRBJ2-7
ASSTQGGQPQH	TRBV19	TRBJ1-5
ASRRGTVANYGYT	TRBV12-3/TRBV12-4	TRBJ1-2
SARLQGQETQY	TRBV20-1	TRBJ2-5
ASSPTSGGAYEQY	TRBV12-3/TRBV12-4	TRBJ2-7
ASSLNSQYEQY	TRBV5-1	TRBJ2-7
ASSIGRGGYGYT	TRBV19	TRBJ1-2
ATDGYTGELF	TRBV19	TRBJ2-2
ATSRSGQGANYGYT	TRBV15	TRBJ1-2
ASTRNTGELF	TRBV2	TRBJ2-2